These 24 T cell receptor beta chains were sequenced from one sample in a study of T cell repertoires in cytomegalovirus infection. Antigens of these TCRs are unknown. TCRdb recomputed calls from the reads with MiXCR, one row per CDR3 protein. The table shows about 470,000 distinct CDR3 sequences, with about 44% occurring only once. The sample here was cultured PBMCs, taken from culture after CMV antigen stimulation. The receptors come from a human donor in good health (CMV status not recorded). Some clones in this sample may be carry-over from other donors' samples.

The V and J genes are TRBV25-1 and TRBJ2-5; 8 nucleotides match TRBD2. There are 14 residues in the CDR3. Germline V CDR1 and CDR2: MGHDK, SYGVNS. Losses at the gene ends were 5 bases for V and 5 bases for J; bases not matched to a gene: 7. CDR3 sequence reads: CASSHGGARETQYF. CDR3 in DNA: TGTGCCAGCAGTCACGGGGGGGCTCGGGAGACCCAGTACTTC.

This clonotype was seen ten or more times. The V call is TRBV12-3 or TRBV12-4, the J call TRBJ2-7; no clear D. Deletions cut 4 bases from V and 2 bases from J, with 6 bases between. This CDR3 has 12 amino acids. CDR3 sequence (DNA): TGTGCCAGCAGTTCGGGTACCTACGAGCAGTACTTC. The encoded protein is CASSSGTYEQYF.

The V and J genes are TRBV7-9 and TRBJ2-5; D is unresolved. V was cut by 4 bases and J by 0 bases, with 15 bases left in between. The CDR3 has 16 amino acids. In germline, CDR1 is SEHNR, CDR2 FQNEAQ (reference sequence). The CDR3 DNA sequence: TGTGCCAGCAGCTCCCCCGGCAGAATTTACCAAGAGACCCAGTACTTC. Translation gives CASSSPGRIYQETQYF.

This clonotype has just a few counts. V is TRBV11-2 and J is TRBJ2-5, with 13 bases matching TRBD2. Germline-derived CDR1 and CDR2 are SGHAT and FQNNGV. The CDR3 spans 16 residues. With V trimmed by 3 bases and J by 5 bases, 6 bases remained unmatched. As DNA, the CDR3 is TGTGCCAGCAGCTTCATGACTAGCGGGGGGTTTGAGACCCAGTACTTC. It yields the protein CASSFMTSGGFETQYF.

Comments on this clonotype: An end of the junction differs from the germline gene, which may be a read error. V usage is TRBV12-3 or TRBV12-4 and J usage is TRBJ1-1; D is unclear. CDR3 length: 12 amino acids. This chain's CDR3 is CASSSVAQAGIF. Here the CDR3 DNA reads TGTGCCAGCAGTTCCGTCGCCCAGGCGGGGATCTTT.

Only a few counts were recorded for this clonotype. This chain uses TRBV7-6 with TRBJ2-7; 7 bases fit TRBD1. This CDR3 is built from 14 residues. V lost 1 base, J lost 3 bases, and 3 bases stayed unmatched. Germline V gene lookup returns CDR1 SGHVS and CDR2 FNYEAQ. CDR3 loop: CASSLGAGGYEQYF. The CDR3, as DNA: TGTGCCAGCAGCTTAGGGGCAGGGGGCTACGAGCAGTACTTC.

V is TRBV19 and J is TRBJ1-5, with D tentatively TRBD1 (5 bases). V was clipped by 7 bases and J by 4 bases, with 20 bases between them. The CDR3 sequence is 16 residues long. Germline V lookup: CDR1 LNHDA, CDR2 SQIVND (reference sequence). CDR3 sequence: CASTKLGEGRNQPQHF. CDR3 DNA sequence: TGTGCCAGTACTAAACTGGGAGAGGGGCGGAATCAGCCCCAGCATTTT.

The table lists this clonotype with a count of one. The chain joins TRBV6-6 to TRBJ2-7, with 7 bases fitting TRBD2. The junction had 8 bases not matched to a gene; V was cut back by 2 bases and J by 4 bases. This CDR3 is 15 amino acids long. The germline CDR1 and CDR2 sequences are MNHNY and SVGAGI (reference sequence). The CDR3 DNA sequence: TGTGCCAGCAGTTACACAGCGGGGCCCCCTTACGAGCAGTACTTC. It specifies CASSYTAGPPYEQYF.

The J gene is TRBJ2-2, the V gene TRBV12-3 or TRBV12-4; no firm D call. The CDR3 runs to 15 residues. Trimming took 2 bases from V and 4 from J, leaving 11 bases between them. CDR3 in amino acids: CASSLWAASTGELFF. CDR3 sequence (DNA): TGTGCCAGCAGTTTATGGGCAGCATCCACCGGGGAGCTGTTTTTT.

The rearrangement links TRBV12-3 or TRBV12-4 to TRBJ1-2; D uncertain. Trimming left V 3 bases short and J 8 bases short, with 10 bases between. This CDR3 comprises 12 residues. The CDR3 sequence: CASSLSQRGYTF. CDR3 sequence (DNA): TGTGCCAGCAGTTTGTCCCAGCGGGGCTACACCTTC.

The chain combines TRBV12-3 or TRBV12-4 with TRBJ1-2, with 7 bases matching TRBD1. V lost 5 bases, J lost 6 bases, and 9 bases stayed unmatched. CDR3 length: 14 residues. This CDR3 is CASSVRGRSDGYTF. CDR3 DNA sequence: TGTGCCAGCAGTGTAAGGGGGCGATCGGATGGCTACACCTTC.

The CDR3 is CASNPGGGNNNEQFF. CDR3 DNA sequence: TGTGCCAGCAACCCGGGGGGCGGGAACAACAATGAGCAGTTCTTC. This chain connects TRBV12-3 or TRBV12-4 to TRBJ2-1, with D perhaps TRBD2 (7 bases). Trimming cost V 7 bases and J 5 bases, with 18 bases left between them. The CDR3 covers 15 residues.

This chain joins TRBV6-1 and TRBJ1-2, with D perhaps matching TRBD1 (5 bases). The V end lost 4 bases, the J end lost 6 bases, and 12 bases lay between the germline ends. This CDR3 region has 13 residues. The V gene's germline CDR1 is MNHNS and CDR2 SASEGT. CDR3 region: CASSVGGGDGYTF. The CDR3 nucleotides read TGTGCCAGCAGTGTCGGCGGGGGGGATGGCTACACCTTC.

Only a few counts were recorded for this clonotype. J is TRBJ2-7 and V is TRBV12-3 or TRBV12-4; D perhaps matches TRBD2 (7 bases). V dropped 5 bases and J dropped 4 bases, with 15 bases sitting between them. This CDR3 contains 14 residues. The CDR3 loop is CASSKRGGPYEQYF. For the CDR3, the DNA is TGTGCCAGCAGTAAGAGGGGGGGTCCTTACGAGCAGTACTTC.

V usage is TRBV20-1 and J usage is TRBJ1-1; D gene unclear. Per germline, CDR1 DFQATT and CDR2 SNEGSKA (reference sequence). The CDR3 extends over 12 amino acids. V shed 5 bases and J shed 1 base, with 8 bases lying between them. CDR3 protein: CSAARRNTEAFF. CDR3 sequence (DNA): TGCAGTGCTGCCCGTCGGAACACTGAAGCTTTCTTT.

The rearrangement joins TRBV11-2 to TRBJ2-5, with no clear D. The CDR3 covers 14 residues. The germline CDR1 and CDR2 sequences are SGHAT and FQNNGV. Trimming shortened V by 5 bases and J by 7 bases, and 17 bases separated the two germline ends. In DNA, the CDR3 is TGTGCCAGCAGCCCCGGAACTACCCTAGGGACCCAGTACTTC. Its protein is CASSPGTTLGTQYF.

This clonotype was seen repeatedly, ten times or more. The V and J genes are TRBV7-2 and TRBJ1-1; TRBD1 might be the D (6 bases). CDR1 and CDR2 (germline): SGHTA, FQGNSA. Trimming took 5 bases from V and 4 from J, leaving 17 bases between them. This CDR3 comprises 15 residues. The CDR3 is CASSALTGIVTEAFF. In DNA form, the CDR3 reads TGTGCCAGCAGCGCCTTAACAGGGATCGTCACTGAAGCTTTCTTT.

This clonotype has only one observation. The CDR3 here is CASSVGTSGSYEQFF. In DNA, the CDR3 is TGTGCCAGCAGCGTGGGGACTAGCGGGAGTTATGAGCAGTTCTTC. The chain employs TRBV5-4 and TRBJ2-1; 14 nucleotides align to TRBD2. Losses at the gene ends were 4 bases for V and 8 bases for J; bases not matched to a gene: 5. The CDR3 runs to 15 residues. Germline CDR1 is SGHNT and CDR2 is YYREEE (reference sequence).

This chain links TRBV7-8 with TRBJ2-7; 9 nucleotides agree with TRBD1. The germline gives CDR1 SGHVS, CDR2 FQNEAQ. The V segment lost 5 bases and the J segment 2 bases; nucleotides outside the gene matches: 10. The CDR3 is made up of 16 amino acids. CDR3 residues: CASSLGTGLDTYEQYF. The CDR3 DNA reads as TGTGCCAGCAGCCTGGGGACAGGGCTTGACACCTACGAGCAGTACTTC.

The rearrangement links TRBV12-3 or TRBV12-4 to TRBJ1-1, with D maybe TRBD1 (5 bases). Between the trimmed V and J ends, which lost 8 bases and 0 bases, there was a span of 13 bases. This CDR3 comprises 14 residues. CDR3 sequence reads: CASLFREVNTEAFF. Written as DNA, the CDR3 is TGTGCCAGCCTATTCAGGGAAGTGAACACTGAAGCTTTCTTT.

The V call is TRBV5-1, the J call TRBJ2-4, with 8 bases identical to TRBD1. Trimming removed 2 bases from V and 0 bases from J; junction bases left unmatched: 13. The CDR3 length is 19 residues. Per the germline V gene, CDR1 is SGHRS and CDR2 is YFSETQ. In nucleotides, the CDR3 is TGCGCCAGCAGCTTTTCGGCCACGGGACAGGCCTTAGCCAAAAACATTCAGTACTTC. Translated, it gives CASSFSATGQALAKNIQYF.

This clonotype appeared many times. The genes are TRBV7-2 and TRBJ2-2; D not certain. Per germline, CDR1 SGHTA and CDR2 FQGNSA. Deletions cut 1 base from V and 6 bases from J, with 9 bases between. CDR3 length equals 14 residues. The CDR3 is CASSLGHRAGELFF. In DNA, the CDR3 is TGTGCCAGCAGCTTAGGTCACCGGGCCGGGGAGCTGTTTTTT.

The V gene is TRBV2, the J gene TRBJ2-7, with 8 nucleotides matching TRBD1. Germline V CDR1 and CDR2: SNHLY, FYNNEI. V dropped 8 bases and J dropped 1; count of bases not matched to a gene: 4. The CDR3 consists of 13 residues. The CDR3: CASGQGISYEQYF. CDR3 DNA sequence: TGTGCCAGCGGACAGGGTATTTCCTACGAGCAGTACTTC.

This clonotype was counted only a few times. The chain employs TRBV7-2 and TRBJ2-1, with a possible D match to TRBD1 (6 bases). Per the germline V gene, CDR1 is SGHTA and CDR2 is FQGNSA. Trimming removed 7 bases at V and 0 bases at J, with 19 bases between. This CDR3 contains 17 residues. The CDR3 DNA reads TGTGCCAGCAACAAACGAACGACAGGATCCTCCTACAATGAGCAGTTCTTC. The encoded protein is CASNKRTTGSSYNEQFF. Variable domain in full (rest from reference TRBV7-2 and TRBJ2-1): GAGVSQSPSNKVTEKGKDVELRCDPISGHTALYWYRQSLGQGLEFLIYFQGNSAPDKSGLPSDRFSAERTGGSVSTLTIQRTQQEDSAVYLCASNKRTTGSSYNEQFFGPGTRLTVL.